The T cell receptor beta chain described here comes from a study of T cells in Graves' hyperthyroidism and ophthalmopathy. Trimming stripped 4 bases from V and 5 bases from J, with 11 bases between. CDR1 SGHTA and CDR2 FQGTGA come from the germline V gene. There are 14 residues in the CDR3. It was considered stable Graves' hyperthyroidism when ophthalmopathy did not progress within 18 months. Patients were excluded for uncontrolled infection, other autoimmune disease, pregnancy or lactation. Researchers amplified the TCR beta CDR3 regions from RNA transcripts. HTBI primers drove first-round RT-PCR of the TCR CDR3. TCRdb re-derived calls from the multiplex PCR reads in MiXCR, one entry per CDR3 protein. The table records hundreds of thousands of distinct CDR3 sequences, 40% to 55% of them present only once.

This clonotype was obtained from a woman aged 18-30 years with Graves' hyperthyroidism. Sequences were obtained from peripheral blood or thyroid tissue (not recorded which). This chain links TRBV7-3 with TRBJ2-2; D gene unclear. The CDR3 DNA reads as TGTGCCAGCAGCTCAAATACGAGGACCGGGGAGCTGTTTTTT. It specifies CASSSNTRTGELFF.